The following is a TCR beta chain sequence with its context. Selection for sequencing was limited to patients who had shown CD8+CD57+ cell expansion by flow cytometry. V was trimmed by 7 bases and J by 6 bases, leaving 19 bases between them. The CDR3 extends over 14 amino acids. Germline-derived CDR1 and CDR2 are MNHEY and SVGAGI. Genomic DNA constituted the template upon which TCR beta VDJ and CDR3 profiling was performed. TCRdb independently ran MiXCR on the reads; one entry per CDR3 protein. The sample consists of approximately 220,000 distinct CDR3 sequences, approximately 50% of them appearing once. The data belong to a study of CD8+CD57+ T cells in acquired aplastic anemia.

The sequenced sample consisted of sorted CD4+, CD8+, or CD8+CD57+ T cells (not recorded which) from PBMCs. The TCR was taken from a human donor with aplastic anemia. The genes are TRBV6-5 and TRBJ2-7; weak D call: TRBD1 (7 bases). This CDR3 reads CASKAGTEPPEQYF. The CDR3 region has the DNA TGTGCCAGCAAGGCGGGGACAGAACCTCCCGAGCAGTACTTC.